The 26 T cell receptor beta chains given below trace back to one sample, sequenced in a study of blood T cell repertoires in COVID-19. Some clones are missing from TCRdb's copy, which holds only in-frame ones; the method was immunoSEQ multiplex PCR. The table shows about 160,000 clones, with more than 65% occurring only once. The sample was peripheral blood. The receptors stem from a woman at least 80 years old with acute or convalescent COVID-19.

The CDR3: CASSESGGVGGYTF. The CDR3, as DNA: TGTGCCAGCAGTGAATCGGGGGGCGTCGGTGGCTACACCTTC. The chain recombines TRBV6-1 with TRBJ1-2; D perhaps matches TRBD1 (6 bases). The germline V gene has CDR1 MNHNS and CDR2 SASEGT. The ends were cut back, 2 bases at V and 7 bases at J, with 14 bases in the middle. This CDR3 contains 14 residues.

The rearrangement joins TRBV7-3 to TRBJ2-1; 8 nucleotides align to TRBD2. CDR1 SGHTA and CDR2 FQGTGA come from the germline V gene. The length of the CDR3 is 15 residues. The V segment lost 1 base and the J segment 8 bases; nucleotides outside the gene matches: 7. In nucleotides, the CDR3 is TGTGCCAGCAGCTTAATATCTAGCGGGCGTCATGAGCAGTTCTTC. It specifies CASSLISSGRHEQFF.

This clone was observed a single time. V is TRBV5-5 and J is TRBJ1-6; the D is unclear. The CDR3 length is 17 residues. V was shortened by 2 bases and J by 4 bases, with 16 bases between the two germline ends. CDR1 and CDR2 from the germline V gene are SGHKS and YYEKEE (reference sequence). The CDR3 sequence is CASSFGLLPGYNSPLHF. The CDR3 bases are TGTGCCAGCAGCTTTGGACTCCTGCCGGGTTATAATTCACCCCTCCACTTT.

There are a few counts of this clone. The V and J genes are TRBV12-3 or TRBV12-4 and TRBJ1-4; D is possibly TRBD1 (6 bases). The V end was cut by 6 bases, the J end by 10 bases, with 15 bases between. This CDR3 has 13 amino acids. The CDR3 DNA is TGTGCCAGCAGGGGGACGCAGGGGCTAAAACTGTTTTTT. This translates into CASRGTQGLKLFF.

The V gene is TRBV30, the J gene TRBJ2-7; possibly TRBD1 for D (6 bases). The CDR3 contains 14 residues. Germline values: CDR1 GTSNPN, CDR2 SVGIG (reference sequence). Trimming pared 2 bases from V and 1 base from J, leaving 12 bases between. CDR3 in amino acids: CAWSHRAWSYEQYF. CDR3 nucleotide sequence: TGTGCCTGGAGTCACAGGGCGTGGTCCTACGAGCAGTACTTC.

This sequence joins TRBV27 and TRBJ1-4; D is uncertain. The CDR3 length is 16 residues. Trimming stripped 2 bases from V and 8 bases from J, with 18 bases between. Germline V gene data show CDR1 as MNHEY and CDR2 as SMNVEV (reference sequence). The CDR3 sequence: CASSLSFEKGGEKLFF. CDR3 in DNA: TGTGCCAGCAGTTTAAGTTTCGAAAAGGGCGGGGAAAAACTGTTTTTT.

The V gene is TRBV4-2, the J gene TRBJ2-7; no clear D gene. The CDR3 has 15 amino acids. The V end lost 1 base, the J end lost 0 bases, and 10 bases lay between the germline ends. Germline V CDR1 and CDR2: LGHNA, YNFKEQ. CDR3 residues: CASSQAGGSSYEQYF. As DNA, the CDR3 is TGTGCCAGCAGCCAAGCTGGCGGAAGCTCCTACGAGCAGTACTTC.

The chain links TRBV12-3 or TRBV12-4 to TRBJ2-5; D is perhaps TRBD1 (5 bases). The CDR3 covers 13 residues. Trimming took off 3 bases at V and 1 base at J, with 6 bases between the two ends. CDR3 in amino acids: CASSLDTQETQYF. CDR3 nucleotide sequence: TGTGCCAGCAGTTTGGACACCCAAGAGACCCAGTACTTC.

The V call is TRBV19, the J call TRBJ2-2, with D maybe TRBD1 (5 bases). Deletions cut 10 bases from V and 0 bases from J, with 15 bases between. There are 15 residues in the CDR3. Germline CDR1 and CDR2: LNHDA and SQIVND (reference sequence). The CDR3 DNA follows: TGTGCCACCACAAATTTAGGGGCGAACACCGGGGAGCTGTTTTTT. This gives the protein CATTNLGANTGELFF.

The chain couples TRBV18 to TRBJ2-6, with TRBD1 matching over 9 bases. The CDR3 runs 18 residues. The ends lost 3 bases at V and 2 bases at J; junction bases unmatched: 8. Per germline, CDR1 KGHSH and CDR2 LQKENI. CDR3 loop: CASSPSGTGTAGANVLTF. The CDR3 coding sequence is TGTGCCAGCTCACCCTCCGGGACAGGGACGGCTGGGGCCAACGTCCTGACTTTC.

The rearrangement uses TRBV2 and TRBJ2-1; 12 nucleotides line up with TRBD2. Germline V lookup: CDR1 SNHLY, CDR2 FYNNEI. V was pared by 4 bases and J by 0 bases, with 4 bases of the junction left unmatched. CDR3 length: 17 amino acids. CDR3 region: CASSALAGGTSYNEQFF. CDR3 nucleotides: TGTGCCAGCAGTGCACTAGCGGGAGGTACCTCCTACAATGAGCAGTTCTTC. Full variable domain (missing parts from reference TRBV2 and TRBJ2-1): EPEVTQTPSHQVTQMGQEVILRCVPISNHLYFYWYRQILGQKVEFLVSFYNNEISEKSEIFDDQFSVERPDGSNFTLKIRSTKLEDSAMYFCASSALAGGTSYNEQFFGPGTRLTVL.

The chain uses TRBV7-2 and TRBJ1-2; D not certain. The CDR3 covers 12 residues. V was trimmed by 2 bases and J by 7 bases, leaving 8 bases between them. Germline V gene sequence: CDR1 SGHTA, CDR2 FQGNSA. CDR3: CASSLTTVGYTF. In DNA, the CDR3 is TGTGCCAGCAGCTTAACCACGGTTGGCTACACCTTC.

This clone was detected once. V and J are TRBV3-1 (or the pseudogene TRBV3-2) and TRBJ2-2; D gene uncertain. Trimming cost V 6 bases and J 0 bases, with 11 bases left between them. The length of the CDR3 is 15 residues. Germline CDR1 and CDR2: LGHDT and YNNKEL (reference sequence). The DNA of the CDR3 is TGTGCCAGCAGTTTTACTAATTCGAACACCGGGGAGCTGTTTTTT. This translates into CASSFTNSNTGELFF.

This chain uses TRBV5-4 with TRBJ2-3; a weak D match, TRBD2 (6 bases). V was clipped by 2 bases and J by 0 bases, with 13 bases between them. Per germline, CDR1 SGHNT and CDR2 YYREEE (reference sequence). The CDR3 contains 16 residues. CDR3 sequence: CASSFWAGTSTDTQYF. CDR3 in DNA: TGTGCCAGCAGCTTCTGGGCGGGGACTAGCACAGATACGCAGTATTTT. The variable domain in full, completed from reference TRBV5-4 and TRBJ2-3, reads ETGVTQSPTHLIKTRGQQVTLRCSSQSGHNTVSWYQQALGQGPQFIFQYYREEENGRGNFPPRFSGLQFPNYSSELNVNALELDDSALYLCASSFWAGTSTDTQYFGPGTRLTVL.

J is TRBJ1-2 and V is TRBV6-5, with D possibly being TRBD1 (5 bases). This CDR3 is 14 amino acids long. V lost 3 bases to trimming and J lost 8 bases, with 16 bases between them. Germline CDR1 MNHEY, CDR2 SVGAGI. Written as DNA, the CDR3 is TGTGCCAGCAGTTATGGCCCCAGGGCGCGAGGCTACACCTTC. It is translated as CASSYGPRARGYTF.

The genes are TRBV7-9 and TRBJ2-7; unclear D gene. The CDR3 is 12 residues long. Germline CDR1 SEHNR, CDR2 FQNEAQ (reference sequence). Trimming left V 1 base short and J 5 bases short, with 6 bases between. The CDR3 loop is CASSLVSDEQYF. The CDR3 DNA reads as TGTGCCAGCAGCTTAGTGAGTGACGAGCAGTACTTC.

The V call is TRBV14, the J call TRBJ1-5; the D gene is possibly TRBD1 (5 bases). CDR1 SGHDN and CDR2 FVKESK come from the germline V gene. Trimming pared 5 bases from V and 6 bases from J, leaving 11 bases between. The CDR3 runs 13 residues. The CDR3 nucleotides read TGTGCCAGCAGCAGCGGGGGGAGTCAGCCCCAGCATTTT. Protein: CASSSGGSQPQHF.

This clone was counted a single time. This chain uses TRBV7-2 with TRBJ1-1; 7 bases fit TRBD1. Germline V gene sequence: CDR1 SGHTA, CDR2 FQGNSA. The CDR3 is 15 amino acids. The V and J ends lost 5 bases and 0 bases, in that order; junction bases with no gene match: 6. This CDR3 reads CASSQQGSMNTEAFF. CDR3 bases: TGTGCCAGCAGCCAACAGGGGAGTATGAACACTGAAGCTTTCTTT.

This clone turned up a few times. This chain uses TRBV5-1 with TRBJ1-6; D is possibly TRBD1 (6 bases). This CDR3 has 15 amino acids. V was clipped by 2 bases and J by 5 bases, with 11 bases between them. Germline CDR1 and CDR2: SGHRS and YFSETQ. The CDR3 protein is CASSLQAGDNSPLHF. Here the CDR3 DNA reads TGCGCCAGCAGCTTACAGGCAGGGGATAATTCACCCCTCCACTTT.

This CDR3 is CASTGAAGTVNTEAFF. The CDR3 nucleotides are TGTGCCAGCACGGGGGCCGCCGGGACAGTAAACACTGAAGCTTTCTTT. V and J are TRBV28 and TRBJ1-1; 7 bases are shared with TRBD1. The V gene's germline CDR1 is MDHEN and CDR2 SYDVKM. This CDR3 is built from 16 residues. Unmatched junction bases numbered 13, after V lost 7 bases and J lost 2 bases.

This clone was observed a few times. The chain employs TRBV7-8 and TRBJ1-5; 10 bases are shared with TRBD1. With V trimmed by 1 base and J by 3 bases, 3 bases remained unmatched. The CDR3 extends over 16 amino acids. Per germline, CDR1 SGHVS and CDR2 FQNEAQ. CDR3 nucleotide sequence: TGTGCCAGCAGCTTAGAGGGACAGGGGTACAATCAGCCCCAGCATTTT. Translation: CASSLEGQGYNQPQHF.

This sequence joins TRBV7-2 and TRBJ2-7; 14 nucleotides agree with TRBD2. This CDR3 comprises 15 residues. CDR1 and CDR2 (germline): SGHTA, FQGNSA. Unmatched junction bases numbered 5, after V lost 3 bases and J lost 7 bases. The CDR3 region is CASSFEGLAGVEQYF. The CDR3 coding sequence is TGTGCCAGCAGCTTCGAGGGACTAGCGGGGGTTGAGCAGTACTTC.

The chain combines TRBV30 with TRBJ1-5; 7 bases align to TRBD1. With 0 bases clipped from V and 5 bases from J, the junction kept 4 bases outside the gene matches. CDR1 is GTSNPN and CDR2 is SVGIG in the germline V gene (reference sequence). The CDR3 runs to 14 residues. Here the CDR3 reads CAWSVEGAYQPQHF. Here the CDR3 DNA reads TGTGCCTGGAGTGTCGAGGGGGCATATCAGCCCCAGCATTTT.

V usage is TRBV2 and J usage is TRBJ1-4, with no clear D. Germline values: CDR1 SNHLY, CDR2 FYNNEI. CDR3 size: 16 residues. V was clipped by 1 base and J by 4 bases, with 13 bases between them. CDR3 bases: TGTGCCAGCAGTGAAGTATTTGGAGTCGGTAATGAAAAACTGTTTTTT. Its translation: CASSEVFGVGNEKLFF.

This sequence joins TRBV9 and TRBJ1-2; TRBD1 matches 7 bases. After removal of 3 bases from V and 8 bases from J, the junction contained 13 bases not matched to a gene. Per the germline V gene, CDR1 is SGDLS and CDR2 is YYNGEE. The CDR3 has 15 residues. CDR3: CASSGGQSQSGGYTF. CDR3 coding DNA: TGTGCCAGCAGCGGGGGACAGTCCCAATCGGGGGGCTACACCTTC.

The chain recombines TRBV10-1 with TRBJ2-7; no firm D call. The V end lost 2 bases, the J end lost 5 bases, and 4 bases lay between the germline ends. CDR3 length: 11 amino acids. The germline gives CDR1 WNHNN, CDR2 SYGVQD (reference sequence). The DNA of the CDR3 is TGCGCCAGCAGTGAGGGGCACGAGCAGTACTTC. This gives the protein CASSEGHEQYF.